Presented here are 28 T cell receptor beta chains from one specimen sequenced in a study of blood T cell repertoires in COVID-19 (dated by TCRdb to 2020 to 2021). Receptors were amplified or captured by the immunoSEQ multiplex PCR assay. TCRdb stores this immuneACCESS table with in-frame sequences only. Part of the clones is absent; in the studies checked, under half of the shortfall reflects unresolved V genes, and no reason is known for the rest. The sample contains 300,000 to 400,000 clones, roughly nine tenths of them found a single time. The top ten clonotypes cover about 2.4% of the sample. What was sequenced was PBMCs or T cells enriched from blood (not recorded which). All receptors derive from a man aged 60 to 75 who had recovered from COVID-19.

This chain joins TRBV5-1 and TRBJ2-5, with a tentative D call TRBD2 (7 bases). Trimming removed 4 bases at V and 5 bases at J, with 21 bases between. The CDR3 has 16 amino acids. CDR1 and CDR2 from the germline V gene are SGHRS and YFSETQ. CDR3 protein: CASSPWRGPQLETQYF. CDR3 DNA sequence: TGCGCCAGCAGCCCGTGGCGGGGGCCCCAGCTGGAGACCCAGTACTTC.

The chain uses TRBV5-8 and TRBJ1-5; D is unclear. Germline loops: CDR1 SGHTS, CDR2 YDEGEE. This CDR3 is built from 14 residues. Trimming took off 0 bases at V and 0 bases at J, with 4 bases between the two ends. CDR3 loop: CASSLVSSNQPQHF. Here the CDR3 DNA reads TGTGCCAGCAGCTTGGTCAGTAGCAATCAGCCCCAGCATTTT.

The chain carries TRBV6-1 and TRBJ1-6; the D is unclear. The length of the CDR3 is 19 residues. V was trimmed by 4 bases and J by 2 bases, leaving 21 bases between them. Germline loops: CDR1 MNHNS, CDR2 SASEGT. The CDR3: CASSAGIPRLGAYNSPLHF. CDR3 nucleotide sequence: TGTGCCAGCAGTGCGGGGATTCCTCGTCTTGGGGCCTATAATTCACCCCTCCACTTT.

This chain links TRBV18 with TRBJ2-4; 9 bases are shared with TRBD2. Per germline, CDR1 KGHSH and CDR2 LQKENI. The CDR3 covers 14 residues. The V and J ends lost 4 bases and 6 bases, in that order; junction bases with no gene match: 4. The CDR3 loop is CASSLYSGGNIQYF. CDR3 sequence (DNA): TGTGCCAGCTCACTCTATAGCGGGGGAAACATTCAGTACTTC.

The chain links TRBV7-9 to TRBJ2-7; 13 nucleotides agree with TRBD2. The CDR3 runs 15 residues. Germline V gene lookup returns CDR1 SEHNR and CDR2 FQNEAQ (reference sequence). V shed 5 bases, J shed 2 bases, and the junction held 3 bases outside the gene matches. CDR3 sequence reads: CASSKGLAGAYEQYF. For the CDR3, the DNA is TGTGCCAGCAGCAAAGGACTAGCGGGAGCCTACGAGCAGTACTTC.

The V gene is TRBV7-2, the J gene TRBJ2-1; D not certain. This CDR3 region has 13 residues. V gave up 1 base and J gave up 3 bases, with 4 bases separating them. Looked up from germline, CDR1 is SGHTA and CDR2 is FQGNSA. The CDR3 nucleotides are TGTGCCAGCAGCTTAGTAAACTACAATGAGCAGTTCTTC. This codes for CASSLVNYNEQFF.

The gene calls are TRBV3-1 (or the pseudogene TRBV3-2) and TRBJ1-1; D remains ambiguous. The V end was cut by 0 bases, the J end by 3 bases, with 17 bases between. CDR1 and CDR2 from the germline V gene are LGHDT and YNNKEL (reference sequence). The CDR3 loop spans 17 amino acids. CDR3 DNA sequence: TGTGCCAGCAGCCAAGATCCCTACCTTCAAGTCGACACTGAAGCTTTCTTT. This translates into CASSQDPYLQVDTEAFF.

In the case of this clone: Within the sample, other DNA sequences also encode this same CDR3. This chain links TRBV7-9 with TRBJ2-2, with D maybe TRBD1 (5 bases). V was cut by 5 bases and J by 3 bases, with 10 bases left in between. From germline, CDR1 is SEHNR and CDR2 FQNEAQ (reference sequence). CDR3 length equals 14 residues. CDR3 nucleotides: TGTGCCAGCAGCCCCAGGGCCTACACCGGGGAGCTGTTTTTT. It translates to CASSPRAYTGELFF.

The chain carries TRBV5-1 and TRBJ2-7; D might be TRBD2 (5 bases). V gave up 9 bases and J gave up 5 bases, with 18 bases separating them. From germline, CDR1 is SGHRS and CDR2 YFSETQ. The CDR3 is 13 amino acids. The CDR3 protein is CATGYGGADEQYF. DNA of the CDR3: TGCGCCACTGGTTATGGAGGCGCCGACGAGCAGTACTTC.

The chain carries TRBV30 and TRBJ1-3; TRBD1 is a possible D gene (6 bases). Per germline, CDR1 GTSNPN and CDR2 SVGIG (reference sequence). The V and J ends lost 2 bases and 1 base respectively, with 12 bases between them. The CDR3 has 15 amino acids. The CDR3 region has the DNA TGTGCCTGGAGTCCTCTAACAGGGTCTGGAAACACCATATATTTT. Its protein product is CAWSPLTGSGNTIYF.

This chain links TRBV6-5 with TRBJ1-5; D is ambiguous. Germline CDR1 and CDR2: MNHEY and SVGAGI. CDR3 length equals 12 residues. The V end was cut by 6 bases, the J end by 7 bases, with 10 bases between. The CDR3 coding sequence is TGTGCCAGCAGAGATGACATCCAGCCCCAGCATTTT. It specifies CASRDDIQPQHF.

The chain recombines TRBV20-1 with TRBJ1-2, with a possible D match to TRBD1 (6 bases). Germline V CDR1 and CDR2: DFQATT, SNEGSKA (reference sequence). This CDR3 region has 11 residues. V lost 6 bases and J 4 bases, leaving 9 bases between the germline ends. The CDR3 bases are TGCAGTGCGAAGGACAGCTATGGCTACACCTTC. Its translation is CSAKDSYGYTF.

The V call is TRBV7-9, the J call TRBJ2-3; 10 bases are a match to TRBD2. After removal of 10 bases from V and 4 bases from J, the junction contained 14 bases not matched to a gene. In germline, CDR1 is SEHNR, CDR2 FQNEAQ (reference sequence). The CDR3 has 16 residues. The CDR3 region has the DNA TGTGCCACCGCCGTCGGTCTAGCGGGAGTGGCAGATACGCAGTATTTT. Protein: CATAVGLAGVADTQYF.

This chain connects TRBV29-1 to TRBJ2-1, with a possible D match to TRBD1 (7 bases). CDR3 size: 15 residues. Trimming shortened V by 0 bases and J by 4 bases, and 13 bases separated the two germline ends. Germline CDR1 and CDR2: SQVTM and ANQGSEA. In DNA form, the CDR3 reads TGCAGCGTTGAAGAGCGGGGCAGGGGGTACAATGAGCAGTTCTTC. Amino acid sequence: CSVEERGRGYNEQFF.

Only a few counts were recorded for this clone. The chain links TRBV5-5 to TRBJ1-5; D ambiguous. This CDR3 region has 15 residues. Germline CDR1 reads SGHKS; CDR2 reads YYEKEE (reference sequence). Trimming removed 4 bases from V and 5 bases from J, with 16 bases in between. The CDR3 loop is CASSLSWGGYQPQHF. The CDR3 DNA sequence: TGTGCCAGCAGCCTATCGTGGGGAGGTTATCAGCCCCAGCATTTT.

In DNA, the CDR3 is TGTGCCAGTAACCACTTCCGGGACAGGAACTATGGCTACACCTTC. Translating gives CASNHFRDRNYGYTF. The V call is TRBV19, the J call TRBJ1-2, with TRBD1 matching 8 bases. Germline V lookup: CDR1 LNHDA, CDR2 SQIVND (reference sequence). The CDR3 runs to 15 residues. The J segment lost 2 bases and the V segment lost 7 bases, leaving 9 bases of the junction unmatched.

The V gene is TRBV5-1, the J gene TRBJ1-2; 7 nucleotides line up with TRBD1. With V trimmed by 3 bases and J by 2 bases, 7 bases remained unmatched. The CDR3 loop spans 15 amino acids. Germline V gives CDR1 SGHRS, CDR2 YFSETQ. The CDR3 sequence is CASSSAKTGNYGYTF. The DNA of the CDR3 is TGCGCCAGCAGCTCTGCTAAGACAGGGAACTATGGCTACACCTTC.

This clone is a singleton in its sample. The chain carries TRBV7-2 and TRBJ1-1; D is ambiguous. Trimming removed 5 bases at V and 9 bases at J, with 19 bases between. CDR1 SGHTA and CDR2 FQGNSA come from the germline V gene. This CDR3 has 14 amino acids. CDR3 sequence (DNA): TGTGCCAGCAGCCAAGCTGTTAGAACAGCCAAAGCTTTCTTT. This gives the protein CASSQAVRTAKAFF.

This chain joins TRBV7-8 and TRBJ2-2; 7 bases line up with TRBD2. V trimming: 3 bases; J trimming: 7 bases; junction bases outside the gene matches: 5. CDR3 length equals 14 residues. Looked up from germline, CDR1 is SGHVS and CDR2 is FQNEAQ. CDR3 loop: CASSLMRGNGELFF. The DNA for the CDR3 is TGTGCCAGCAGCTTGATGCGGGGGAACGGGGAGCTGTTTTTT.

This clone was found once. The chain uses TRBV4-1 and TRBJ1-5; D call uncertain. In germline, CDR1 is MGHRA, CDR2 YSYEKL. V lost 1 base, J lost 8 bases, and 15 bases lay in between. The CDR3 sequence is 15 residues long. The CDR3 bases are TGCGCCAGCAGCCAAGTTGGTTCAGGCCCCGAGCCCCAGCATTTT. Protein product: CASSQVGSGPEPQHF.

This clone was detected ten times or more. The CDR3 protein is CASSTTLTGGFYGYTF. In nucleotides, the CDR3 is TGCGCCAGCAGCACCACCTTAACAGGGGGGTTCTATGGCTACACCTTC. This chain joins TRBV4-1 and TRBJ1-2, with TRBD1 matching 8 bases. Per the germline V gene, CDR1 is MGHRA and CDR2 is YSYEKL. CDR3 size: 16 residues. V gave up 5 bases and J gave up 4 bases; unmatched junction bases: 12.

The V call is TRBV9, the J call TRBJ2-3, with 14 bases fitting TRBD2. The germline V gene encodes CDR1 SGDLS and CDR2 YYNGEE. The CDR3 has 17 residues. Unmatched junction bases numbered 4, after V lost 4 bases and J lost 0 bases. The CDR3 reads CASSIRTSGGSTDTQYF. The DNA of the CDR3 is TGTGCCAGCAGCATCCGGACTAGCGGGGGGAGCACAGATACGCAGTATTTT.

CDR3 in amino acids: CALTGLAGGHTGELFF. The CDR3 DNA is TGTGCCCTGACGGGGCTAGCGGGAGGTCACACCGGGGAGCTGTTTTTT. The gene calls are TRBV30 and TRBJ2-2; TRBD2 agrees at 11 bases. Looked up from germline, CDR1 is GTSNPN and CDR2 is SVGIG (reference sequence). J was trimmed by 3 bases and V by 8 bases; bases with no gene match: 11. CDR3 length: 16 amino acids.

J is TRBJ2-3 and V is TRBV18; 10 bases match TRBD2. V shed 0 bases and J 0 bases; nucleotides not matched to a gene: 9. Germline V lookup: CDR1 KGHSH, CDR2 LQKENI. This CDR3 spans 19 amino acids. The chain's CDR3 is CASSPPLLAGSLSTDTQYF. CDR3 sequence (DNA): TGTGCCAGCTCACCACCGCTACTAGCGGGGTCTCTCAGCACAGATACGCAGTATTTT.

CDR3 loop: CASSPRLDRDQPQHF. The CDR3 DNA sequence: TGTGCCAGCAGTCCCCGTTTGGACAGAGATCAGCCCCAGCATTTT. This rearrangement joins TRBV27 to TRBJ1-5, with D perhaps matching TRBD1 (6 bases). The length of the CDR3 is 15 residues. CDR1 and CDR2 (germline): MNHEY, SMNVEV (reference sequence). V lost 5 bases, J lost 5 bases, and 16 bases lay in between.

J is TRBJ1-5 and V is TRBV28; 7 bases are a match to TRBD1. This CDR3 spans 13 amino acids. J lost 11 bases, V lost 6 bases, and 10 bases had no gene match. Germline-derived CDR1 and CDR2 are MDHEN and SYDVKM. Written as DNA, the CDR3 is TGTGCCAGCAGATATTCCGGACAGGCCGCCCAGCATTTT. It codes for CASRYSGQAAQHF.

This clone was picked up many times. The chain combines TRBV11-2 with TRBJ2-7; D unclear. CDR1 is SGHAT, CDR2 FQNNGV, per germline. V was trimmed by 1 base and J by 9 bases, leaving 13 bases between them. The length of the CDR3 is 13 residues. The CDR3 DNA reads as TGTGCCAGCAGCTTAGGGGCCGGCCAAGTGCAGTACTTC. Amino acids: CASSLGAGQVQYF. The whole variable domain, filled in from reference TRBV11-2 and TRBJ2-7, reads EAGVAQSPRYKIIEKRQSVAFWCNPISGHATLYWYQQILGQGPKLLIQFQNNGVVDDSQLPKDRFSAERLKGVDSTLKIQPAKLEDSAVYLCASSLGAGQVQYFGPGTRLTVT.

The chain links TRBV30 to TRBJ1-1, with D maybe TRBD1 (5 bases). V lost 7 bases and J 4 bases, leaving 13 bases between the germline ends. The CDR3 has 12 amino acids. CDR1 and CDR2 (germline): GTSNPN, SVGIG (reference sequence). CDR3 sequence reads: CASHRGGTEAFF. The CDR3 DNA sequence: TGTGCCTCCCACCGCGGGGGCACTGAAGCTTTCTTT.